This TCR beta chain was identified in a study of T cell changes during pregnancy in multiple sclerosis. The V end lost 5 bases, the J end lost 0 bases, and 14 bases lay between the germline ends. The CDR3 loop spans 16 amino acids. Germline V gene sequence: CDR1 SNHLY, CDR2 FYNNEI. The assay was immunoSEQ multiplex PCR, and TCRdb's table has in-frame clones only and misses some. The sample holds some 100,000 clones; more than 85% are singletons and the top ten take around 3%. The count of this clone is one. The TCR originated in a female donor with multiple sclerosis, enrolled in a pregnancy study. This chain links TRBV2 with TRBJ1-5; possibly TRBD1 for D (6 bases). The sequencing used peripheral blood, collected in the second trimester of pregnancy. The CDR3: CASSPPGQASNQPQHF. Written as DNA, the CDR3 is TGTGCCAGCAGTCCCCCGGGACAAGCTAGCAATCAGCCCCAGCATTTT.